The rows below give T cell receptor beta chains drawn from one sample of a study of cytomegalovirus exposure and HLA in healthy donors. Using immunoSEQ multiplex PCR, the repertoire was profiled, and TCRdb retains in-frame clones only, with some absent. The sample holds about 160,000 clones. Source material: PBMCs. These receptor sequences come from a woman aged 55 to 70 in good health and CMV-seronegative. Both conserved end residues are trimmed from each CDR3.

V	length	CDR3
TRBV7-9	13	ASSFYRGQDEKLF
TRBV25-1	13	ASSDLKGSGDEQY
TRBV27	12	ASKGDKGIYGYT
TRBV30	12	ASLQDTGGEKLF
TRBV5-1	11	ASSFGGELKQY
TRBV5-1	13	ASSLEGAVNTEAF
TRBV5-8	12	ASSREGVNSPLH
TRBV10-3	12	AISDDKRENEQF
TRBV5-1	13	ASSIGTSKSGELF
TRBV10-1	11	ASSTLMNTEAF
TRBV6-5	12	ASSHPDRGRVAF
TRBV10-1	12	ASSGAGGLNEQF
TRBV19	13	ASSISDRYTGELF
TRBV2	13	ASSEDTAMNTEAF
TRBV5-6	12	ASSPGAANYGYT
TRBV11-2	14	ASSARDAGFNYGYT
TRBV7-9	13	ASSSYTGGSDTIY
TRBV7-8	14	ASSSMNQGSSYEQY
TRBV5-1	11	ASSPRGNTEAF
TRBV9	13	ASSVRDRGTDTQY
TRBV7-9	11	ASTAGDQETQY
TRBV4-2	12	ASSQTGTNYGYT
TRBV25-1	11	ASSEYLSYEQY
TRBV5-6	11	ASSWVAQETQY
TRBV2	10	ASRQTVYGYT
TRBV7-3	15	ASSPLGTGDITGELF
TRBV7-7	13	ASSLGYLRTDTQY
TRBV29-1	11	SVGRGPYTEAF
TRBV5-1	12	ASSLGGTRDTIY
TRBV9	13	ASSANAVSNTEAF
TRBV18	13	ASSPPSSERTEAF
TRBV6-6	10	ASSYEADTQY
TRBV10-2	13	ASAWGDARNQPQH
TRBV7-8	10	ASSLGQGRAF
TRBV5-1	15	ASSWTGQGWLVNGYT
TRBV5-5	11	ASSRDRNTEAF